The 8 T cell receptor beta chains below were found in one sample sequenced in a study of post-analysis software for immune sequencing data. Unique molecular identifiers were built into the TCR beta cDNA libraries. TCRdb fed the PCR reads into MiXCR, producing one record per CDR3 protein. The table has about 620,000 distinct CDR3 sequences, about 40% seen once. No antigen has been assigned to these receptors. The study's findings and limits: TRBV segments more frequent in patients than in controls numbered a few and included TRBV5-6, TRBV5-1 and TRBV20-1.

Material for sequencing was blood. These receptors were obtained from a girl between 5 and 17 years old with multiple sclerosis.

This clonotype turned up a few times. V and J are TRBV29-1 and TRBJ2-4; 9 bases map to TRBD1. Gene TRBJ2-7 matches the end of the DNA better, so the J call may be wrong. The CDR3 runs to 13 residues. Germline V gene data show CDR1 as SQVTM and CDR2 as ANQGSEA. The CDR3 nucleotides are TGCAGCGTTGGAGGACAGGGGTTCTACGAGCAGTACTTC. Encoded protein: CSVGGQGFYEQYF.

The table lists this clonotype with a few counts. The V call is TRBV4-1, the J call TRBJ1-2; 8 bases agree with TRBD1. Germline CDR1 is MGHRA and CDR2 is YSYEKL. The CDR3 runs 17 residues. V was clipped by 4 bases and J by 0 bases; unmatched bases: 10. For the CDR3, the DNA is TGCGCCAGCAGCCCCCGGGACAGGCAACTAGCTAACTATGGCTACACCTTC. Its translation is CASSPRDRQLANYGYTF.

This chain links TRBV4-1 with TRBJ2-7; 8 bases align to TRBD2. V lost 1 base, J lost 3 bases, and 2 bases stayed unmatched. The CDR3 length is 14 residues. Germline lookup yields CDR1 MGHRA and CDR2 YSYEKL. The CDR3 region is CASSQGSGNYEQYF. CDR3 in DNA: TGCGCCAGCAGCCAAGGTAGCGGGAACTACGAGCAGTACTTC.

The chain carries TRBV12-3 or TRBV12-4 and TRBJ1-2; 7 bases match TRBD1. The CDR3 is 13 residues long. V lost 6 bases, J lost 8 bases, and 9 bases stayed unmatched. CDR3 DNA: TGTGCCAGCAGATGGGCAGGGGGGTACGGCTACACCTTC. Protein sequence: CASRWAGGYGYTF.

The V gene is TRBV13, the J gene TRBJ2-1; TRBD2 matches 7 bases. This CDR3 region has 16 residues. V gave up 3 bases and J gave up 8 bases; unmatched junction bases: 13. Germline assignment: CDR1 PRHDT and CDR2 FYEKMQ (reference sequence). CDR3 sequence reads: CASSFYGGGPLDEQFF. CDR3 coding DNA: TGTGCCAGCAGCTTTTACGGGGGAGGGCCCCTCGATGAGCAGTTCTTC. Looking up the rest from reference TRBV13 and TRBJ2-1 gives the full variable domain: AAGVIQSPRHLIKEKRETATLKCYPIPRHDTVYWYQQGPGQDPQFLISFYEKMQSDKGSIPDRFSAQQFSDYHSELNMSSLELGDSALYFCASSFYGGGPLDEQFFGPGTRLTVL.

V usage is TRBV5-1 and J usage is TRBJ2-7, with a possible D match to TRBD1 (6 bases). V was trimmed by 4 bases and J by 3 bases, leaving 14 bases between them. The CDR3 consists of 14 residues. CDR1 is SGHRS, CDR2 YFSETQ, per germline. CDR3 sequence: CASSIQGSNYEQYF. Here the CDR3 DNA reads TGCGCCAGCAGCATCCAGGGGTCGAACTACGAGCAGTACTTC.

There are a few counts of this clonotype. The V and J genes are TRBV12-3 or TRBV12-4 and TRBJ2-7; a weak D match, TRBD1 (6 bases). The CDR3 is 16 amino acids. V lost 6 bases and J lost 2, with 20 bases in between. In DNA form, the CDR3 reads TGTGCCAGCAGCCTACGTCGGGACACGGTAACCTACGAGCAGTACTTC. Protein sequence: CASSLRRDTVTYEQYF.

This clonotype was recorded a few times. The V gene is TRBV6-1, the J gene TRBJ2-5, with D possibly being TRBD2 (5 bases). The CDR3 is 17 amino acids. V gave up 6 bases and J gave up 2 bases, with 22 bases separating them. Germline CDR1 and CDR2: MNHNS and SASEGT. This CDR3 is CASSRKPHGVGQETQYF. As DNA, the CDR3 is TGTGCCAGCAGCCGAAAGCCCCACGGGGTTGGACAAGAGACCCAGTACTTC.